This T cell receptor beta chain came from a study of blood T cell repertoires in COVID-19. Study details: T cells, B-cell-depleted T cells, or PBMCs provided the cDNA or gDNA that served as material.

The protocol was immunoSEQ multiplex PCR, while the TCRdb copy is restricted to in-frame clones and leaves out a portion. This table holds 98,000 or so clones, less than 75% found once. Germline CDR1 reads SGHAT; CDR2 reads FQNNGV. V lost 10 bases and J lost 0, with 24 bases in between. The CDR3 spans 17 residues. The rearrangement joins TRBV11-2 to TRBJ1-1, with D perhaps TRBD1 (5 bases). The source of this sequence is a woman aged 40 to 55 with acute or convalescent COVID-19. The source material was peripheral blood. CDR3 nucleotide sequence: TGTGCCACCGAGGTGGTTGGGGGGAGTGGCGTGAACACTGAAGCTTTCTTT. Translating gives CATEVVGGSGVNTEAFF. Looking up the rest from reference TRBV11-2 and TRBJ1-1 gives the full variable domain: EAGVAQSPRYKIIEKRQSVAFWCNPISGHATLYWYQQILGQGPKLLIQFQNNGVVDDSQLPKDRFSAERLKGVDSTLKIQPAKLEDSAVYLCATEVVGGSGVNTEAFFGQGTRLTVV.